A single sample gave rise to the 5 T cell receptor beta chains below, sequenced in a study of cytomegalovirus exposure and HLA in healthy donors. The PCR contained 60 Vbeta and 13 Jbeta primers. Sequencing used immunoSEQ multiplex PCR; TCRdb keeps in-frame clones, though not all of them. Of over 150,000 clones listed, approximately 80% were seen once; the top ten hold around 5%. Sequencing was done on a sample of PBMCs. The receptors were gathered from a man in his late teens or twenties in good health and CMV-seronegative.

V usage is TRBV15 and J usage is TRBJ1-4; D unclear. This CDR3 contains 15 residues. The V gene's germline CDR1 is LNHNV and CDR2 YYDKDF (reference sequence). V was shortened by 2 bases and J by 7 bases, with 14 bases between the two germline ends. The CDR3 reads CATSRTSGSAEKLFF. The CDR3 DNA is TGTGCCACCAGCAGAACCTCCGGGTCCGCTGAAAAACTGTTTTTT.

This chain links TRBV19 with TRBJ1-5, with TRBD1 matching 7 bases. The CDR3 runs 17 residues. The germline V gene encodes CDR1 LNHDA and CDR2 SQIVND (reference sequence). Trimming cost V 6 bases and J 4 bases; bases outside gene matches: 15. The CDR3 coding sequence is TGTGCCAGTAGCTTACAGGGGCGGGGGGCTAGGAATCAGCCCCAGCATTTT. Translated: CASSLQGRGARNQPQHF.

CDR3 bases: TGTGCCAGCAGTTTGGTCAGGGTATCTGAAGCTTTCTTT. The encoded protein is CASSLVRVSEAFF. The genes are TRBV6-6 and TRBJ1-1; TRBD1 might be the D (5 bases). V was cut by 4 bases and J by 6 bases, with 12 bases left in between. From germline, CDR1 is MNHNY and CDR2 SVGAGI (reference sequence). This CDR3 spans 13 amino acids.

This clone was counted once. This chain connects TRBV2 to TRBJ2-1; no clear D. The V and J ends lost 6 bases and 5 bases respectively, with 11 bases between them. The CDR3 extends over 13 amino acids. CDR1 SNHLY and CDR2 FYNNEI come from the germline V gene. The CDR3 region has the DNA TGTGCCAGCAGCGGTACAGAAAACAATGAGCAGTTCTTC. It is translated as CASSGTENNEQFF.

The chain has TRBV6-1 and TRBJ2-5, with TRBD1 matching 9 bases. V was pared by 5 bases and J by 5 bases, with 9 bases of the junction left unmatched. CDR1 and CDR2 from the germline V gene are MNHNS and SASEGT. The CDR3 has 15 residues. The CDR3 here is CASSINTGGGETQYF. CDR3 sequence (DNA): TGTGCCAGCAGTATTAATACAGGGGGCGGTGAGACCCAGTACTTC.